One T cell receptor (beta chain) is described in this entry. TCRdb's copy holds only in-frame clones and misses some; the assay was immunoSEQ multiplex PCR. The sample has about 85,000 clones, 90% seen once; the top ten hold 4.3%. The data were obtained in a study of blood T cell repertoires in COVID-19. The sample taken for sequencing was peripheral blood. This receptor was identified in a woman aged 80 or over with active or convalescent COVID-19.

The DNA of the CDR3 is TGTGCCAGCAGCCCGGGGAGCTCCTACAATGAGCAGTTCTTC. Amino acids: CASSPGSSYNEQFF. V is TRBV5-4 and J is TRBJ2-1; maybe TRBD2 (5 bases). Germline V gives CDR1 SGHNT, CDR2 YYREEE (reference sequence). V was clipped by 4 bases and J by 0 bases, with 8 bases between them. This CDR3 contains 14 residues.